This TCR beta chain was profiled in a study of vaccination and CD4 T cells after COVID-19. Germline CDR1 and CDR2: DFQATT and SNEGSKA (reference sequence). The V and J ends lost 0 bases and 2 bases respectively, with 7 bases between them. The CDR3 totals 13 residues. Findings and caveats of the study: Convalescent patients' clones that were vaccine-specific were spike mono-reactive in 304 of 307 cases.

The Oncomine TCR Beta short-read assay generated sequence data from the DNA of cultured CD4+ T cells. From the PCR reads, TCRdb called clonotypes with MiXCR, one entry per CDR3 protein. The sample carries about 7,100 distinct CDR3 sequences, just under 75% recorded once. Treatment reported: roughly nine-day PBMC culture with coronavirus spike peptide pools or control peptides (ViraFEST assay). The authors replaced half the medium with fresh IL-2 medium on days 3 and 7. Concerning this clonotype itself: What it binds is unknown.

This receptor was obtained from a human donor who had recovered from COVID-19. The chain carries TRBV20-1 and TRBJ1-2; D not certain. The sequencing sample was made of CD4+ T cells from blood, cultured in vitro. The CDR3 nucleotides are TGCAGTGCTAGAGATGGGGAAAACTATGGCTACACCTTC. Translating it yields CSARDGENYGYTF.